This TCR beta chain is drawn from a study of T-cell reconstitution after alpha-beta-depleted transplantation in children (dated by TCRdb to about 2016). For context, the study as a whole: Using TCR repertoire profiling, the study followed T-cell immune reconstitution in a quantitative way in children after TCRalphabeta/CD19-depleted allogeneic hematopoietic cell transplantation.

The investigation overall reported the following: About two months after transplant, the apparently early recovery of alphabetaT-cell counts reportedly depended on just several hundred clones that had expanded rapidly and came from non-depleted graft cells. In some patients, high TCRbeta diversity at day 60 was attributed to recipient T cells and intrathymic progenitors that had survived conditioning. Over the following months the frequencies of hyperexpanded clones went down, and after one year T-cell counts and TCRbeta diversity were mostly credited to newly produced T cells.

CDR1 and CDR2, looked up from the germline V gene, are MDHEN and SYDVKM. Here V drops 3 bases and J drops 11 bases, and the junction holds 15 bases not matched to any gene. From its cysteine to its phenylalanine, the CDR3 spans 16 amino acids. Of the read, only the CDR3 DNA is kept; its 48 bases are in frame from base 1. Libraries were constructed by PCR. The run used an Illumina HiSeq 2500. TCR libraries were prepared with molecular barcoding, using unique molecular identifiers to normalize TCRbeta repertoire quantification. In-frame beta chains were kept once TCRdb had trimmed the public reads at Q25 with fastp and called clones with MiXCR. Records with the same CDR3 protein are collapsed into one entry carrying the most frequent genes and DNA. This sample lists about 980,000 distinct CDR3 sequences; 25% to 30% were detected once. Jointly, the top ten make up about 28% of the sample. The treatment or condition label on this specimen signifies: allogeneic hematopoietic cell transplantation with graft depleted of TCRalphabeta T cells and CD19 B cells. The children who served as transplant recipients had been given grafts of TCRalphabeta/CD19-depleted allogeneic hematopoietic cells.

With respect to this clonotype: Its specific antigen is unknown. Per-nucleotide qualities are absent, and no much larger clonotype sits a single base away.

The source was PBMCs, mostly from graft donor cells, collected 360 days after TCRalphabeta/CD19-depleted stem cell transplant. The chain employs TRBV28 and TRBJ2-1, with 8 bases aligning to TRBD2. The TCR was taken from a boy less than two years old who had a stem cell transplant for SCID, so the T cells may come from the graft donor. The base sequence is TGTGCCAGCAGTTTCTGGGGACTAGGGGAATACATGCAGCAGTTCTTC. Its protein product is CASSFWGLGEYMQQFF.